What follows is one T cell receptor beta chain and its context. It lacks a known antigen. No much larger clonotype is one base removed from it; base qualities were not supplied. Whole blood was collected in K2EDTA tubes by collaborating institutions according to the institutions' own protocols. Collaborator samples were shipped for TCRbeta analysis as frozen whole blood, isolated PBMCs, or DNA extracted from either sample type. TCRbeta CDR3 regions were amplified from genomic DNA by means of the immunoSEQ Assay, a bias-controlled multiplex PCR. Per the original workflow: Nucleated cell counts per sample were estimated from amplification of reference gene primers within the assay. To quantify the absolute abundance of each unique TCRbeta CDR3 rearrangement, sequence reads were collapsed and filtered. Productive Simpson clonality was computed per sample as the square root of Simpson's diversity index over productive rearrangements. TCRdb took over this immuneACCESS table, retaining in-frame rearrangements with V and J assigned. Such tables are incomplete; in checked studies, under half of the missing clones stem from an unresolved V gene, and the remainder is unexplained. V and J calls and clone size are those listed in that table; D and trimming were worked out from the DNA. The sample yields approximately 130,000 clones; 80% to 90% were counted once. Roughly a quarter of the sample comes from the top ten.

This entry is derived from a study of blood T cell repertoires in COVID-19 (TCRdb year 2020). Looking at the study overall: Collaborator samples came from the United States, Italy and Spain and covered acute and convalescent phases of COVID-19. A freely available public database, intended as a resource for researchers studying the immune response to SARS-CoV-2, is where the repertoires were released. Deeply sampled blood TCRbeta repertoires from subjects exposed to, actively infected with, or recovered from COVID-19 were included in the dataset. The samples were drawn from the first 160 participants of the ongoing ImmuneRACE study and from about 1,200 subjects provided by 6 global collaborators. The material from the prospective study consisted of cDNA or gDNA derived from T cells, B-cell-depleted T cells, or PBMCs. Nearly every sample came with metadata listing a de-identified subject ID, COVID-19 status, age in years and sex. HLA class I and class II types, where available, came from metadata supplied by the sample provider rather than from assay-based typing. What the authors observed across the whole study: Clinical and demographic metadata were provided uncurated, with the amount varying by source and participant.

The CDR3 sequence holds 16 residues, the cysteine and phenylalanine included. Left in the record is the CDR3 DNA by itself, 48 bases read in frame from the first base. CDR1 and CDR2 are drawn from the germline V gene: SGHRS, YFSETQ. Trimming takes 0 bases from V and 6 bases from J, and the germline ends sit 18 bases apart. This TCR derives from a man between 65 and 80 years old with active or convalescent COVID-19. The chain is encoded by TRBV5-1 joined to TRBJ1-2, with a weak D call of TRBD1 (5 bases match). Sequencing was done on a sample of peripheral blood. The CDR3 is CASSLGTLVVSDGYTF. The nucleotide sequence reads TGCGCCAGCAGCTTGGGGACATTGGTGGTTAGTGATGGCTACACCTTC.